These T cell receptor beta chains were read from a single sample in a study of blood T cell repertoires in COVID-19. Clones were sequenced by immunoSEQ multiplex PCR, and TCRdb holds only the in-frame ones, with some missing. The sample includes about 130,000 clones, about 85% of them seen just once. Sequenced: peripheral blood. Every receptor here comes from a human donor in a cohort sampled during active COVID-19. Each CDR3 is given with its conserved first and last residue. D genes are given only for firm matches. Size is stated for part of the rows, as once, few or many counts, or as a class when the clone is expanded.

J: TRBJ1-1; size: .; D: .; V: TRBV6-5; CDR3: CASTTRGRGTEAFF; DNA: TGTGCCAGCACCACCCGCGGCCGGGGCACTGAAGCTTTCTTT
J: TRBJ2-1; size: .; D: TRBD2; V: TRBV9; CDR3: CASSDERIAGGGNEQFF; DNA: TGTGCCAGCAGCGACGAAAGAATAGCGGGGGGTGGAAATGAGCAGTTCTTC
J: TRBJ2-7; size: .; D: .; V: TRBV12-2; CDR3: CASRLPRSRGQRGSYEQYF; DNA: TGTGCAAGTCGCCTACCGAGGTCCCGAGGACAGAGAGGGTCCTACGAGCAGTACTTC
J: TRBJ2-3; size: .; D: TRBD2; V: TRBV5-1; CDR3: CASSQGLAGGPGDTQYF; DNA: TGCGCCAGCAGCCAAGGACTAGCGGGAGGGCCTGGAGATACGCAGTATTTT
J: TRBJ2-1; size: .; D: .; V: TRBV9; CDR3: CASSVVLNGEQFF; DNA: TGTGCCAGCAGCGTCGTCCTTAACGGTGAGCAGTTCTTC
J: TRBJ1-2; size: .; D: TRBD1; V: TRBV27; CDR3: CASSSRIRRTGEIHYGYTF; DNA: TGTGCCAGCAGTTCCCGAATAAGACGGACAGGGGAGATTCACTATGGTTACACCTTC
J: TRBJ2-1; size: .; D: .; V: TRBV15; CDR3: CATAGGYNEQFF; DNA: TGTGCCACGGCAGGAGGGTACAATGAGCAGTTCTTC
J: TRBJ2-7; size: few; D: .; V: TRBV7-9; CDR3: CASSPNPTQNHEQYF; DNA: TGTGCCAGCAGCCCGAATCCAACCCAGAACCACGAGCAGTACTTC
J: TRBJ1-1; size: .; D: .; V: TRBV19; CDR3: CASSIPFRGLRGNTEAFF; DNA: TGTGCCAGTAGTATCCCGTTCAGGGGTTTGAGAGGGAACACTGAAGCTTTCTTT
J: TRBJ2-1; size: many; D: TRBD2; V: TRBV4-1; CDR3: CASSSTLRGGAGVIEQFF; DNA: TGCGCCAGCAGCTCGACACTCCGGGGGGGAGCGGGAGTTATTGAGCAGTTCTTC
J: TRBJ2-1; size: .; D: TRBD2; V: TRBV7-2; CDR3: CASSKSSGGPQISHNEQFF; DNA: TGTGCCAGCAGCAAATCTAGCGGGGGGCCCCAGATCTCTCACAATGAGCAGTTCTTC
J: TRBJ1-2; size: .; D: .; V: TRBV19; CDR3: CASSNFRTSTNYGYTF; DNA: TGTGCCAGTAGTAACTTTAGGACATCAACTAACTATGGCTACACCTTC
J: TRBJ1-4; size: .; D: .; V: TRBV30; CDR3: CAWSGRRGDEKLFF; DNA: TGTGCCTGGAGCGGTCGGCGGGGGGACGAAAAACTGTTTTTT
J: TRBJ2-2; size: .; D: .; V: TRBV29-1; CDR3: CSVTATQNTGELFF; DNA: TGCAGCGTTACTGCTACTCAGAACACCGGGGAGCTGTTTTTT
J: TRBJ1-2; size: .; D: .; V: TRBV7-8; CDR3: CASSLVVGSDGYTF; DNA: TGTGCCAGCAGCTTAGTAGTAGGGAGTGATGGCTACACCTTC
J: TRBJ1-4; size: .; D: .; V: TRBV7-2; CDR3: CASSLGGGPNEKLFF; DNA: TGTGCCAGCAGCCTCGGGGGGGGACCTAATGAAAAACTGTTTTTT
J: TRBJ1-2; size: .; D: .; V: TRBV28; CDR3: CASTGLNYGYTF; DNA: TGTGCCAGCACCGGTCTTAACTATGGCTACACCTTC
J: TRBJ1-1; size: once; D: .; V: TRBV24-1; CDR3: CATTMGASTEAFF; DNA: TGTGCCACCACAATGGGGGCCAGTACTGAAGCTTTCTTT
J: TRBJ2-1; size: .; D: TRBD1; V: TRBV13; CDR3: CASSPGTGRGEQFF; DNA: TGTGCCAGCAGCCCCGGGACAGGGAGGGGTGAGCAGTTCTTC
J: TRBJ2-3; size: .; D: .; V: TRBV7-9; CDR3: CASSPDWSTDTQYF; DNA: TGTGCCAGCAGCCCAGACTGGAGCACAGATACGCAGTATTTT
J: TRBJ2-3; size: .; D: TRBD2; V: TRBV11-3; CDR3: CASSLDSGGAQDTQYF; DNA: TGTGCCAGCAGCTTAGACTCCGGGGGGGCCCAGGATACGCAGTATTTT
J: TRBJ1-6; size: .; D: .; V: TRBV2; CDR3: CASREVGINSPLHF; DNA: TGTGCCAGCAGGGAGGTGGGTATTAATTCACCCCTCCACTTT
J: TRBJ1-1; size: .; D: TRBD1; V: TRBV5-1; CDR3: CASSRQGTEAFF; DNA: TGCGCCAGCAGCAGACAGGGGACTGAAGCTTTCTTT
J: TRBJ2-7; size: .; D: .; V: TRBV19; CDR3: CASSPTWDTPYEQYF; DNA: TGTGCCAGTAGTCCCACTTGGGACACTCCCTACGAGCAGTACTTC
J: TRBJ1-3; size: few; D: TRBD1; V: TRBV7-6; CDR3: CASSSGTAGNTIYF; DNA: TGTGCCAGCAGCTCGGGGACAGCTGGAAACACCATATATTTT
J: TRBJ2-1; size: .; D: .; V: TRBV9; CDR3: CASSVVAGLYNEQFF; DNA: TGTGCCAGCAGCGTAGTTGCGGGGCTTTACAATGAGCAGTTCTTC
J: TRBJ2-2; size: .; D: TRBD2; V: TRBV2; CDR3: CASSALAGGPSGTGELFF; DNA: TGTGCCAGCAGTGCACTAGCGGGAGGGCCCTCGGGCACCGGGGAGCTGTTTTTT
J: TRBJ2-3; size: .; D: TRBD1; V: TRBV4-3; CDR3: CASSQDTQPPGTGWGDTQYF; DNA: TGCGCCAGCAGCCAAGATACCCAACCCCCCGGGACAGGGTGGGGAGATACGCAGTATTTT
J: TRBJ1-2; size: .; D: TRBD1; V: TRBV19; CDR3: CASTGQAYGYGYTF; DNA: TGTGCCAGTACCGGACAGGCGTACGGCTATGGCTACACCTTC
J: TRBJ2-1; size: .; D: .; V: TRBV7-2; CDR3: CASSQGRGEQFF; DNA: TGTGCCAGCAGCCAGGGGAGGGGTGAGCAGTTCTTC
J: TRBJ1-1; size: .; D: TRBD1; V: TRBV19; CDR3: CASSITGGNTEAFF; DNA: TGTGCCAGTAGTATAACAGGGGGAAACACTGAAGCTTTCTTT
J: TRBJ1-1; size: .; D: .; V: TRBV7-3; CDR3: CASSSGVNTEAFF; DNA: TGTGCCAGCAGCTCCGGGGTGAACACTGAAGCTTTCTTT
J: TRBJ2-3; size: .; D: TRBD1; V: TRBV27; CDR3: CASSLSGQTSTDTQYF; DNA: TGTGCCAGCAGTTTATCGGGACAGACTAGCACAGATACGCAGTATTTT
J: TRBJ1-6; size: few; D: .; V: TRBV6-5; CDR3: CASSYEAGDNSPLHF; DNA: TGTGCCAGCAGTTATGAGGCGGGGGATAATTCACCCCTCCACTTT
J: TRBJ1-2; size: .; D: .; V: TRBV19; CDR3: CASSQEYGYTF; DNA: TGTGCCAGTAGTCAGGAATACGGCTACACCTTC
J: TRBJ2-7; size: .; D: .; V: TRBV19; CDR3: CASSIGLWDYEQYF; DNA: TGTGCCAGTAGTATAGGACTATGGGACTACGAGCAGTACTTC
J: TRBJ2-1; size: .; D: .; V: TRBV18; CDR3: CASSPSASARNEQFF; DNA: TGTGCCAGCTCACCATCGGCTAGCGCACGGAATGAGCAGTTCTTC
J: TRBJ2-1; size: .; D: TRBD2; V: TRBV7-9; CDR3: CASSLVPLAENYNEQFF; DNA: TGTGCCAGCAGCTTAGTCCCACTAGCGGAAAATTACAATGAGCAGTTCTTC
J: TRBJ2-1; size: few; D: .; V: TRBV11-3; CDR3: CASSLDRFNEQFF; DNA: TGTGCCAGCAGCTTAGATCGGTTCAATGAGCAGTTCTTC
J: TRBJ2-1; size: .; D: TRBD2; V: TRBV5-1; CDR3: CASSKLAGGVDEQFF; DNA: TGCGCCAGCAGCAAGCTAGCGGGGGGCGTTGATGAGCAGTTCTTC
J: TRBJ2-1; size: once; D: TRBD1; V: TRBV13; CDR3: CASSLYRGYDEQFF; DNA: TGTGCCAGCAGCCTCTACAGGGGATACGATGAGCAGTTCTTC
J: TRBJ2-3; size: .; D: TRBD2; V: TRBV7-8; CDR3: CASSLELAPDTQYF; DNA: TGTGCCAGCAGCTTAGAACTAGCGCCAGATACGCAGTATTTT
J: TRBJ1-3; size: .; D: .; V: TRBV7-6; CDR3: CASSLAERGSPISGNTIYF; DNA: TGTGCCAGCAGCTTAGCGGAGCGGGGCAGTCCTATTTCGGGAAACACCATATATTTT
J: TRBJ2-2; size: .; D: TRBD1; V: TRBV5-6; CDR3: CASSFGTEDGELFF; DNA: TGTGCCAGCAGCTTCGGGACAGAAGACGGGGAGCTGTTTTTT
J: TRBJ1-3; size: .; D: TRBD1; V: TRBV29-1; CDR3: CSVGPGGDTIYF; DNA: TGCAGCGTTGGTCCAGGGGGAGACACCATATATTTT
J: TRBJ2-1; size: .; D: .; V: TRBV6-1; CDR3: CASSDPRSGYGNEQFF; DNA: TGTGCCAGCAGTGATCCCCGGAGCGGGTATGGGAATGAGCAGTTCTTC
J: TRBJ1-2; size: .; D: .; V: TRBV5-1; CDR3: CASSPSGTTFGYGYTF; DNA: TGCGCCAGCAGCCCATCCGGGACAACCTTTGGCTATGGCTACACCTTC
J: TRBJ2-1; size: .; D: TRBD2; V: TRBV6-1; CDR3: CASSEGVREYHEQFF; DNA: TGTGCCAGCAGTGAGGGGGTGCGGGAGTACCATGAGCAGTTCTTC
J: TRBJ2-1; size: .; D: TRBD2; V: TRBV11-3; CDR3: CASSFLPGLGNNEQFF; DNA: TGTGCCAGCAGCTTCCTCCCGGGACTAGGAAACAATGAGCAGTTCTTC
J: TRBJ2-5; size: .; D: .; V: TRBV19; CDR3: CASSIRGSYVEETQYF; DNA: TGTGCCAGTAGTATAAGAGGGAGCTATGTAGAAGAGACCCAGTACTTC
J: TRBJ1-5; size: .; D: .; V: TRBV15; CDR3: CATSRDQPGDQPQHF; DNA: TGTGCCACCAGCAGAGATCAGCCAGGGGATCAGCCCCAGCATTTT
J: TRBJ2-5; size: .; D: TRBD2; V: TRBV6-1; CDR3: CASSEPGGPFETQYF; DNA: TGTGCCAGCAGTGAACCGGGGGGACCCTTTGAGACCCAGTACTTC
J: TRBJ1-2; size: .; D: TRBD1; V: TRBV10-3; CDR3: CAIGGQGAIGYTF; DNA: TGTGCCATCGGGGGACAGGGAGCGATTGGCTACACCTTC